This T cell receptor (beta chain) was documented in a study of T cell responses to AZD1222 COVID-19 vaccine. Libraries were prepared by immunoSEQ multiplex PCR; TCRdb keeps only in-frame clonotypes and omits some of them. There are 150,000 or so clones in the sample; roughly nine tenths occur only once, and 3% to 4% lies in the top ten. J lost 6 bases, V lost 4 bases, and 7 bases had no gene match. Germline V CDR1 and CDR2: SGHRS, YFSETQ. The CDR3 covers 16 residues. The chain carries TRBV5-1 and TRBJ2-1; 13 positions match TRBD2. This TCR came from an adult who received the AZD1222 COVID-19 vaccine. The material was peripheral blood, obtained 28 days after the second AZD1222 dose. The CDR3 coding sequence is TGCGCCAGCAGCGGGGGGACTAGCGGGGCGTCCAATGAGCAGTTCTTC. It specifies CASSGGTSGASNEQFF.